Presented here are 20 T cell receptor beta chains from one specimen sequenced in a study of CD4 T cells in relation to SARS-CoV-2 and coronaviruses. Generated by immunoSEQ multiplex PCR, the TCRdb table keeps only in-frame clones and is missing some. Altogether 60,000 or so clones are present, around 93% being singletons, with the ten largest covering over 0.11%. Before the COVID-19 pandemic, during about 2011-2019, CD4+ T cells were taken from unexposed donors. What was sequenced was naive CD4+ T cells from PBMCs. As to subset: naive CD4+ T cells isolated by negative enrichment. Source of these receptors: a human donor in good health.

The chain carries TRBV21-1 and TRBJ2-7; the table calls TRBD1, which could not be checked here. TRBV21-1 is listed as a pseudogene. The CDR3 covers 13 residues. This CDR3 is CASSHRTGIEQYF. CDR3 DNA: TGTGCCAGCAGCCACCGGACAGGGATCGAGCAGTACTTC.

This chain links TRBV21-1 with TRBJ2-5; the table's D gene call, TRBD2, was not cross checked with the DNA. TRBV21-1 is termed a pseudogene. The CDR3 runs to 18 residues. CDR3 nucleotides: TGTGCCAGCATCAACAGGGGGACCGGGACTAGCGGCCAAGAGACCCAGTACTTC. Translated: CASINRGTGTSGQETQYF.

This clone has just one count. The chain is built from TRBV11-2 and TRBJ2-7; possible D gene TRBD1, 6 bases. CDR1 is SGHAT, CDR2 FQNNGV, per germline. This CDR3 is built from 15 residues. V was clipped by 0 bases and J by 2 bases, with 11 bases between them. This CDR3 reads CASSLDQQGPYEQYF. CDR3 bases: TGTGCCAGCAGCTTAGATCAACAGGGCCCCTACGAGCAGTACTTC.

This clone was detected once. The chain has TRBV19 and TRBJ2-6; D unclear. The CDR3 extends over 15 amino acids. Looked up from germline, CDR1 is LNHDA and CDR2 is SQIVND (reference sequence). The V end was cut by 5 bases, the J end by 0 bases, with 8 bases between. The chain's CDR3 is CASSYLASGANVLTF. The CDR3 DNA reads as TGTGCCAGTAGTTACCTGGCCTCTGGGGCCAACGTCCTGACTTTC.

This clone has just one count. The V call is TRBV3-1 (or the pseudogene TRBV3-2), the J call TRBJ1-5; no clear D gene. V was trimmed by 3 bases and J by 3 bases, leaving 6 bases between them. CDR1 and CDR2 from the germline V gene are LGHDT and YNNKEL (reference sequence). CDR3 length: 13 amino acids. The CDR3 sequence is CASSQGINQPQHF. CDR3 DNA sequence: TGTGCCAGCAGCCAGGGGATCAATCAGCCCCAGCATTTT.

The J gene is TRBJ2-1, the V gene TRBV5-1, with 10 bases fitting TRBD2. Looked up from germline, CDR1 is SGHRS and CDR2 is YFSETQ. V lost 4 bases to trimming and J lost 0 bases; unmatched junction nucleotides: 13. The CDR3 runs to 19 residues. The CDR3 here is CASSLTGTSATYSYNEQFF. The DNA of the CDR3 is TGCGCCAGCAGCCTCACCGGGACTAGCGCGACATACTCCTACAATGAGCAGTTCTTC.

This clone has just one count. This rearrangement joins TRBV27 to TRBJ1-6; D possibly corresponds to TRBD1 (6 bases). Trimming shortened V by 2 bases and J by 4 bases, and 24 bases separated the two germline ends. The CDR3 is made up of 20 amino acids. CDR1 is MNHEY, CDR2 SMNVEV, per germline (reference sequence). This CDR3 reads CASSLQSWTPRTGYNSPLHF. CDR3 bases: TGTGCCAGCAGTTTACAGTCTTGGACTCCCAGAACAGGGTATAATTCACCCCTCCACTTT.

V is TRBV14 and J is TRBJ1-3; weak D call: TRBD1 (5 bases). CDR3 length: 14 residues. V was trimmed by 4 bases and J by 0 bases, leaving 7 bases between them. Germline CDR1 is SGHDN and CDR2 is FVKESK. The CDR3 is CASSRGSSGNTIYF. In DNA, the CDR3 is TGTGCCAGCAGCCGGGGGAGCTCTGGAAACACCATATATTTT.

The CDR3 DNA is TGTGCCAGTAGTCTACGGACTAGCGGGAGTAATGAGCAGTTCTTC. Translation gives CASSLRTSGSNEQFF. The V gene is TRBV19, the J gene TRBJ2-1, with 13 bases that match TRBD2. Germline CDR1 reads LNHDA; CDR2 reads SQIVND (reference sequence). There are 15 residues in the CDR3. After removal of 5 bases from V and 7 bases from J, the junction contained 5 bases not matched to a gene.

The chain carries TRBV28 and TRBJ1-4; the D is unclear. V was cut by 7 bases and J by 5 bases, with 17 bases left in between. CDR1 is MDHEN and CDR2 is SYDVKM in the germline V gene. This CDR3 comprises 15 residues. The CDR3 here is CASTLVLGMNEKLFF. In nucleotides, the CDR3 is TGTGCCAGCACCCTCGTTCTGGGGATGAATGAAAAACTGTTTTTT.

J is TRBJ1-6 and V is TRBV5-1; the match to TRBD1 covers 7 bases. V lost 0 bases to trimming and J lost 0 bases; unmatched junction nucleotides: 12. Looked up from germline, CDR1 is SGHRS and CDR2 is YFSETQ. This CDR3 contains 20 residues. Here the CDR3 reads CASSLVVGGQTSSYNSPLHF. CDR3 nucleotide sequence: TGCGCCAGCAGCTTGGTGGTTGGGGGACAGACCAGCTCCTATAATTCACCCCTCCACTTT. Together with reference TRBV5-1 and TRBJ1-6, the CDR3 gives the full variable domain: KAGVTQTPRYLIKTRGQQVTLSCSPISGHRSVSWYQQTPGQGLQFLFEYFSETQRNKGNFPGRFSGRQFSNSRSEMNVSTLELGDSALYLCASSLVVGGQTSSYNSPLHFGNGTRLTVT.

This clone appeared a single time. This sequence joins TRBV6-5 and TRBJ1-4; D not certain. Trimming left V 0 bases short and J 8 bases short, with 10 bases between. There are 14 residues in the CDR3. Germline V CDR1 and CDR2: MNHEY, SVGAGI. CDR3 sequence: CASSYSGRIEKLFF. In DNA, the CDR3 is TGTGCCAGCAGTTACTCCGGCAGGATCGAAAAACTGTTTTTT.

The CDR3 here is CASRGQQETQYF. CDR3 coding DNA: TGTGCCAGTAGAGGTCAGCAAGAGACCCAGTACTTC. This sequence joins TRBV19 and TRBJ2-5; D unresolved. This CDR3 region has 12 residues. In germline, CDR1 is LNHDA, CDR2 SQIVND (reference sequence). With 6 bases removed from V and 2 bases from J, the gap between germline ends came to 7 bases.

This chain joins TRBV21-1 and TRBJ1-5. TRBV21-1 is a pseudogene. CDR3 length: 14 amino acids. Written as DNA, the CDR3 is TGTGCCAGGACCACCTGGGACGGGAATCAGCCCCAGCATTTT. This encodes CARTTWDGNQPQHF.

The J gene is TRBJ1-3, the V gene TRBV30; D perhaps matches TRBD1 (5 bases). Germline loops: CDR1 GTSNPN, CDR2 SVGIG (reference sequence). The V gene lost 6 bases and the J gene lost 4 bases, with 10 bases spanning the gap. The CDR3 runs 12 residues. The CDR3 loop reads CACTSGGNTIYF. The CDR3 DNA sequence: TGTGCCTGTACCTCAGGGGGAAACACCATATATTTT.

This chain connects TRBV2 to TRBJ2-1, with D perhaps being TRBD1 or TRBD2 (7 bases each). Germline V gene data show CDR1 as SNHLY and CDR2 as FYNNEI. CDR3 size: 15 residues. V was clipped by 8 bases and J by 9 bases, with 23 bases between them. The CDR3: CASGGRGGASSEQFF. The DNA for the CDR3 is TGTGCCAGCGGCGGGAGAGGGGGCGCCTCATCTGAGCAGTTCTTC. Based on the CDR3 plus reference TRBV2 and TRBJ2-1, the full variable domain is EPEVTQTPSHQVTQMGQEVILRCVPISNHLYFYWYRQILGQKVEFLVSFYNNEISEKSEIFDDQFSVERPDGSNFTLKIRSTKLEDSAMYFCASGGRGGASSEQFFGPGTRLTVL.

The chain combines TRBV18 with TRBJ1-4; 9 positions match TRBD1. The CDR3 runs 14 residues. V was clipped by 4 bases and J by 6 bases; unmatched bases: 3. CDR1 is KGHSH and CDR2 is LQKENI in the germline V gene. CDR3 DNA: TGTGCCAGCTCACGGACAGGGGTGTATGAAAAACTGTTTTTT. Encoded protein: CASSRTGVYEKLFF.

The chain's CDR3 is CASSLPGASQFF. The CDR3 region has the DNA TGTGCCAGCAGCTTACCGGGGGCCTCGCAGTTCTTC. The chain is built from TRBV11-2 and TRBJ2-1; D is perhaps TRBD1 or TRBD2 (6 bases each). The CDR3 loop spans 12 amino acids. The V end lost 2 bases, the J end lost 12 bases, and 11 bases lay between the germline ends. Looked up from germline, CDR1 is SGHAT and CDR2 is FQNNGV.

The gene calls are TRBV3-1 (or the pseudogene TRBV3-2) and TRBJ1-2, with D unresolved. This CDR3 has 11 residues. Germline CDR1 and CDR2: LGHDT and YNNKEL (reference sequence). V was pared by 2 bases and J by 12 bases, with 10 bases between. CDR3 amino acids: CASSQTHQHTF. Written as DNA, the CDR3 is TGTGCCAGCAGCCAAACCCACCAGCACACCTTC.

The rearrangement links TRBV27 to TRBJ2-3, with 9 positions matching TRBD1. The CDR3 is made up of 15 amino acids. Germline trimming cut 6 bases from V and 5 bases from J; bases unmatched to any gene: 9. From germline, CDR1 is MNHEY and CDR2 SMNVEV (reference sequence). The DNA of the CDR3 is TGTGCCAGCAGCACGAGACAGGGGGTGAGAGATACGCAGTATTTT. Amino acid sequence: CASSTRQGVRDTQYF.